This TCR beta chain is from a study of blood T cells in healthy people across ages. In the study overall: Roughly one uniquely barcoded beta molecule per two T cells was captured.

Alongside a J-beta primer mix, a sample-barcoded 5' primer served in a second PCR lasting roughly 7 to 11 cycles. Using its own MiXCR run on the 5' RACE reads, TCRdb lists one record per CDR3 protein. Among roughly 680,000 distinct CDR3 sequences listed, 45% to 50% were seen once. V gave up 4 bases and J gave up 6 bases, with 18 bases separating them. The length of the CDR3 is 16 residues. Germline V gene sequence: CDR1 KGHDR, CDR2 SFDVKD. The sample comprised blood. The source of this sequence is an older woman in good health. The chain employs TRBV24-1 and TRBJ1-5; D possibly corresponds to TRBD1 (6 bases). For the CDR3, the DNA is TGTGCCACCAGTGACGGGGGGCGTACGGCCGGTCAGCCCCAGCATTTT. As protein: CATSDGGRTAGQPQHF.